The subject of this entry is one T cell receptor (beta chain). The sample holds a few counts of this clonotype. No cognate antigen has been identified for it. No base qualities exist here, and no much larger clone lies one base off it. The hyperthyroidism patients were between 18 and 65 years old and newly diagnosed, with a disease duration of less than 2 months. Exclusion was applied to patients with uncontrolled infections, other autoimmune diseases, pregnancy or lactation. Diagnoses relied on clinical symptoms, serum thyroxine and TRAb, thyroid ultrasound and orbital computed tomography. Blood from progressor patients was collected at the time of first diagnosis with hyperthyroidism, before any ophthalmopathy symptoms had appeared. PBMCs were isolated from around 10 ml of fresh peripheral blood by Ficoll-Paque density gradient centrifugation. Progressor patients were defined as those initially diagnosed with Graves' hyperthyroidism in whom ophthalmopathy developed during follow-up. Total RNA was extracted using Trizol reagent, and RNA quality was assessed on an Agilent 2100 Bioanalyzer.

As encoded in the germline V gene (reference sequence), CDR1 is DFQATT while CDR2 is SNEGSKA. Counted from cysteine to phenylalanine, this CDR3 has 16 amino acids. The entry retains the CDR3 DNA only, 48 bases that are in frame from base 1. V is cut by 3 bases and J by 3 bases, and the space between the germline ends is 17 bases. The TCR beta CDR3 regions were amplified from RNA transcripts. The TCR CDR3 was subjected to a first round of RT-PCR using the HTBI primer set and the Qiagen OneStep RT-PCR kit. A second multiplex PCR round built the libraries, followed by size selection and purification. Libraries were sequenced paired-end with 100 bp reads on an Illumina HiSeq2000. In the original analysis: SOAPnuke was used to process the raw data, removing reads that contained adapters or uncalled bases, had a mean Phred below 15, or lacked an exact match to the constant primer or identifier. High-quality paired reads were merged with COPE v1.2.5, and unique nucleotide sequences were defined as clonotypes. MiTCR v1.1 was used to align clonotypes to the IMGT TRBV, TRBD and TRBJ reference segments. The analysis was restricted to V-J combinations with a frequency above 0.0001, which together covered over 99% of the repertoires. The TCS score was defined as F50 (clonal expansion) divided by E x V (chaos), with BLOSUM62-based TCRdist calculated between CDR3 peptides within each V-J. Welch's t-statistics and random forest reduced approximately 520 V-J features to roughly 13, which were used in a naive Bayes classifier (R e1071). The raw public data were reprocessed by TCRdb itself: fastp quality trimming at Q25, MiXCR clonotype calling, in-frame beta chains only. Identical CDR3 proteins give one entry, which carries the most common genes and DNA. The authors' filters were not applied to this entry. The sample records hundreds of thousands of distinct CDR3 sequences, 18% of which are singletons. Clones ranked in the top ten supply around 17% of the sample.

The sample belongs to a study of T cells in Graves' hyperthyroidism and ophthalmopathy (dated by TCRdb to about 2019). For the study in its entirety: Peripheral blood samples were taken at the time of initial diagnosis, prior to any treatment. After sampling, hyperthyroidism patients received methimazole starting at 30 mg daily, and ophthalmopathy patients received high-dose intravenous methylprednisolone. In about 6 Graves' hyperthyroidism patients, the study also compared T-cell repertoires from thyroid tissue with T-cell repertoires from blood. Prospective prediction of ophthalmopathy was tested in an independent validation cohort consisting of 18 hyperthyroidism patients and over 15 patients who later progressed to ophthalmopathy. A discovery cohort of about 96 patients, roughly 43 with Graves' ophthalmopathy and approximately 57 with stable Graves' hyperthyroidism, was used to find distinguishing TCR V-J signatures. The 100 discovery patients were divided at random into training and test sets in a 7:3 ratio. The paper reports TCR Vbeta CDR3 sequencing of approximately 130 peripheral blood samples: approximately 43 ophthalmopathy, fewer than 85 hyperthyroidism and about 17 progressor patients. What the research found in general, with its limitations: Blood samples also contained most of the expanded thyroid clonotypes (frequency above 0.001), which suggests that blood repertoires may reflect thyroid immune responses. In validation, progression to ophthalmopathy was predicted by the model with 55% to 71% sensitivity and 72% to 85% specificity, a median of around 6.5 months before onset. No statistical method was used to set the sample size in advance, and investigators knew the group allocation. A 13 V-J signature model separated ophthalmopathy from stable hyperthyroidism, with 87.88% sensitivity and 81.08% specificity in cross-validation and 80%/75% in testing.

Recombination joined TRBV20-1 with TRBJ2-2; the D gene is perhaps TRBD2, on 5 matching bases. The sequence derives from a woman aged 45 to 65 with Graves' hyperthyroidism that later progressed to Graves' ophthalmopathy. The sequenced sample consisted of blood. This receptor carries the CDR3 CSARDSGRADTGELFF. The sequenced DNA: TGCAGTGCTAGGGACTCCGGACGGGCGGACACCGGGGAGCTGTTTTTT.